What follows are 8 T cell receptor beta chains derived from one specimen sequenced in a study of cytomegalovirus exposure and HLA in healthy donors. The PCR was carried out with 60 Vbeta primers and 13 Jbeta primers. Only in-frame clones appear in the TCRdb table, and some are missing; sequencing was by immunoSEQ multiplex PCR. The table shows roughly 89,000 clones, with around 82% occurring only once. Sequencing was done on a sample of PBMCs. The receptors here all came from a man between 18 and 35 years old in good health and CMV-seronegative.

The genes are TRBV18 and TRBJ1-2, with D perhaps matching TRBD1 (5 bases). The CDR3 is 13 amino acids. Germline loops: CDR1 KGHSH, CDR2 LQKENI. Trimming shortened V by 3 bases and J by 4 bases, and 9 bases separated the two germline ends. CDR3 region: CASSPDRGYGYTF. The CDR3 nucleotides are TGTGCCAGCTCACCCGACAGAGGCTATGGCTACACCTTC.

In this sample, this clone turned up a few times. The J gene is TRBJ1-3, the V gene TRBV9, with 9 bases aligning to TRBD1. The CDR3 covers 17 residues. V trimming: 0 bases; J trimming: 3 bases; junction bases outside the gene matches: 7. Germline V gives CDR1 SGDLS, CDR2 YYNGEE. CDR3 nucleotide sequence: TGTGCCAGCAGCGTAGCCCCACAGGGGGCAGGTGGAAACACCATATATTTT. It specifies CASSVAPQGAGGNTIYF.

The chain has TRBV6-5 and TRBJ1-2; a weak D match, TRBD1 (6 bases). CDR1 is MNHEY, CDR2 SVGAGI, per germline. Trimming pared 7 bases from V and 5 bases from J, leaving 14 bases between. The CDR3 totals 13 residues. CDR3 bases: TGTGCCAGCACCAGGGGTCAATGGTATGGCTACACCTTC. Encoded protein: CASTRGQWYGYTF.

The J gene is TRBJ1-4, the V gene TRBV5-5; 9 bases fit TRBD1. Germline lookup yields CDR1 SGHKS and CDR2 YYEKEE (reference sequence). The CDR3 spans 14 residues. V gave up 4 bases and J gave up 8 bases; unmatched junction bases: 6. CDR3 loop: CASSTGGAGEKLFF. CDR3 nucleotide sequence: TGTGCCAGCAGCACAGGGGGCGCAGGCGAAAAACTGTTTTTT.

The CDR3 nucleotides are TGTGCCAGCTGGGGACAGGGGGTGACCGGGGAGCTGTTTTTT. Residues: CASWGQGVTGELFF. V gene TRBV2 combines with J gene TRBJ2-2; 11 nucleotides match TRBD1. Germline V lookup: CDR1 SNHLY, CDR2 FYNNEI. This CDR3 spans 14 amino acids. V was clipped by 8 bases and J by 5 bases; unmatched bases: 4.

The chain uses TRBV7-9 and TRBJ2-7; D unresolved. With 4 bases removed from V and 2 bases from J, the gap between germline ends came to 9 bases. The germline V gene has CDR1 SEHNR and CDR2 FQNEAQ (reference sequence). The CDR3 extends over 13 amino acids. In DNA form, the CDR3 reads TGTGCCAGCAGCTCCCAACTTACCTACGAGCAGTACTTC. Amino acid sequence: CASSSQLTYEQYF.

CDR3 loop: CASSHGTLNTGELFF. The DNA of the CDR3 is TGTGCCAGCAGCCATGGGACACTGAACACCGGGGAGCTGTTTTTT. The V call is TRBV5-6, the J call TRBJ2-2, with D possibly being TRBD1 (6 bases). The germline V gene has CDR1 SGHDT and CDR2 YYEEEE. Trimming took 4 bases from V and 1 from J, leaving 11 bases between them. This CDR3 contains 15 residues.

This clone was recorded once. The rearrangement uses TRBV6-5 and TRBJ1-6; 9 bases agree with TRBD1. Germline assignment: CDR1 MNHEY and CDR2 SVGAGI. This CDR3 spans 15 amino acids. Losses at the gene ends were 4 bases for V and 9 bases for J; bases not matched to a gene: 7. The CDR3 spells CASSLGQGYRSPLHF. In DNA, the CDR3 is TGTGCCAGCAGTTTGGGACAGGGATACCGTTCACCCCTCCACTTT.